A single sample gave rise to the 14 T cell receptor beta chains below, sequenced in a study of Tregs in tolerant kidney transplant recipients. TCRdb's table, derived via immunoSEQ multiplex PCR, lists solely in-frame clones and lacks some. The sample has some 14,000 clones, just over 90% seen once; the top ten hold roughly 13%. Material for sequencing was CD8+ T cells from blood. The source of these receptors is a human donor in good health.

The V and J genes are TRBV19 and TRBJ1-4; tentatively, D is TRBD1 (5 bases). The CDR3 has 15 residues. V gave up 3 bases and J gave up 11 bases, with 19 bases separating them. The germline V gene has CDR1 LNHDA and CDR2 SQIVND (reference sequence). CDR3 amino acids: CASSMIPRGLDKLFF. CDR3 nucleotides: TGTGCCAGTAGTATGATCCCGAGGGGATTGGATAAACTGTTTTTT.

The V and J genes are TRBV9 and TRBJ2-7; D ambiguous. V was pared by 3 bases and J by 8 bases, with 15 bases between. Germline V gene lookup returns CDR1 SGDLS and CDR2 YYNGEE. CDR3 size: 13 residues. CDR3 loop: CASSDDNAGQQYF. In DNA form, the CDR3 reads TGTGCCAGCAGCGACGACAATGCCGGACAGCAGTACTTC.

This chain joins TRBV7-3 and TRBJ2-7; the match to TRBD1 covers 8 bases. Trimming took 5 bases from V and 3 from J; bases not matched to a gene: 3. The CDR3 sequence is 13 residues long. Per the germline V gene, CDR1 is SGHTA and CDR2 is FQGTGA. The chain's CDR3 is CASSPTGGYEQYF. The CDR3 DNA is TGTGCCAGCAGCCCTACAGGGGGCTACGAGCAGTACTTC.

This clone appeared a single time. The chain has TRBV27 and TRBJ2-1; 11 nucleotides match TRBD2. The junction had 8 bases not matched to a gene; V was cut back by 4 bases and J by 6 bases. The CDR3 is 16 residues long. CDR1 and CDR2 from the germline V gene are MNHEY and SMNVEV (reference sequence). The CDR3 nucleotides are TGTGCCAGCAGTTCCCTAGGTAGCGGGAGGGTCAATGAGCAGTTCTTC. Amino acids: CASSSLGSGRVNEQFF.

This clone was observed once. The V and J genes are TRBV7-3 and TRBJ2-1, with TRBD2 matching 11 bases. The trim removed 0 bases at V and 5 bases at J, leaving 12 bases unmatched. The V gene's germline CDR1 is SGHTA and CDR2 FQGTGA. The CDR3 sequence is 19 residues long. The CDR3 DNA sequence: TGTGCCAGCAGCTTAACTCCCCCACTCGGACTAGCGGGCCACAATGAGCAGTTCTTC. Amino acid sequence: CASSLTPPLGLAGHNEQFF.

V usage is TRBV25-1 and J usage is TRBJ1-1; no reliable D call. The CDR3 has 11 residues. Trimming left V 7 bases short and J 7 bases short, with 10 bases between. The germline CDR1 and CDR2 sequences are MGHDK and SYGVNS. This chain's CDR3 is CASISGGEAFF. CDR3 bases: TGTGCCAGCATTTCAGGAGGTGAAGCTTTCTTT.

CDR3 residues: CAISEIHRGEGYEQYF. The CDR3 DNA follows: TGTGCCATCAGTGAGATTCACAGGGGAGAGGGCTACGAGCAGTACTTC. The gene calls are TRBV10-3 and TRBJ2-7, with 7 bases fitting TRBD1. The CDR3 is 16 residues long. Unmatched junction bases numbered 10, after V lost 2 bases and J lost 3 bases. Germline V gene lookup returns CDR1 ENHRY and CDR2 SYGVKD.

The V call is TRBV30, the J call TRBJ2-3, with D possibly matching TRBD1 (5 bases). CDR3 length: 15 residues. The V end was cut by 4 bases, the J end by 0 bases, with 14 bases between. Germline V lookup: CDR1 GTSNPN, CDR2 SVGIG (reference sequence). The CDR3 DNA reads as TGTGCCTGGACCCCCTGGGGCAGTAGCACAGATACGCAGTATTTT. This translates into CAWTPWGSSTDTQYF. The complete variable domain, with remaining parts taken from reference TRBV30 and TRBJ2-3, reads SQTIHQWPATLVQPVGSPLSLECTVEGTSNPNLYWYRQAAGRGLQLLFYSVGIGQISSEVPQNLSASRPQDRQFILSSKKLLLSDSGFYLCAWTPWGSSTDTQYFGPGTRLTVL.

This chain links TRBV19 with TRBJ1-5; unclear D gene. Deletions cut 2 bases from V and 0 bases from J, with 14 bases between. CDR1 is LNHDA and CDR2 is SQIVND in the germline V gene (reference sequence). The CDR3 length is 17 residues. CDR3 sequence: CASSINGERYSNQPQHF. Written as DNA, the CDR3 is TGTGCCAGTAGTATAAATGGGGAACGCTATAGCAATCAGCCCCAGCATTTT.

The chain has TRBV15 and TRBJ2-5; 8 positions agree with TRBD1. Trimming took 5 bases from V and 5 from J; bases not matched to a gene: 4. Germline V gene data show CDR1 as LNHNV and CDR2 as YYDKDF (reference sequence). This CDR3 is built from 13 residues. The CDR3 bases are TGTGCCACCAGCCAGGGGGCAGGGGAGACCCAGTACTTC. Translated: CATSQGAGETQYF. The variable domain in full, with the rest retrieved from reference TRBV15 and TRBJ2-5, is DAMVIQNPRYQVTQFGKPVTLSCSQTLNHNVMYWYQQKSSQAPKLLFHYYDKDFNNEADTPDNFQSRRPNTSFCFLDIRSPGLGDTAMYLCATSQGAGETQYFGPGTRLLVL.

The rearrangement links TRBV11-3 to TRBJ2-3, with TRBD1 as a possible D gene (9 bases). Trimming stripped 5 bases from V and 1 base from J, with 19 bases between. Germline CDR1 reads SGHNT; CDR2 reads YENEEA. The length of the CDR3 is 17 residues. The CDR3 nucleotides read TGTGCCAGCAGCCCCCCGGGGGGGGACAGGGGCACAGATACGCAGTATTTT. This encodes CASSPPGGDRGTDTQYF.

The rearrangement uses TRBV9 and TRBJ2-3; weak D call: TRBD1 (6 bases). V shed 9 bases and J shed 10 bases, with 15 bases lying between them. Per the germline V gene, CDR1 is SGDLS and CDR2 is YYNGEE. This CDR3 region has 11 residues. CDR3 sequence reads: CATSGAGAQYF. In DNA, the CDR3 is TGTGCCACCTCCGGGGCAGGGGCGCAGTATTTT.

V usage is TRBV7-8 and J usage is TRBJ2-7; TRBD1 matches at 9 bases. J was trimmed by 2 bases and V by 0 bases; bases with no gene match: 2. CDR1 is SGHVS, CDR2 FQNEAQ, per germline. The CDR3 consists of 15 residues. CDR3 DNA sequence: TGTGCCAGCAGCTTAGCGGGGACAGGGACCTACGAGCAGTACTTC. Protein: CASSLAGTGTYEQYF.

The genes are TRBV30 and TRBJ2-7; 11 bases map to TRBD2. Germline V gives CDR1 GTSNPN, CDR2 SVGIG (reference sequence). This CDR3 spans 14 amino acids. V lost 1 base, J lost 5 bases, and 4 bases stayed unmatched. The CDR3 DNA reads TGTGCCTGGAGTGCCGGGACTAGCGGAGACGAGCAGTACTTC. Its translation is CAWSAGTSGDEQYF.